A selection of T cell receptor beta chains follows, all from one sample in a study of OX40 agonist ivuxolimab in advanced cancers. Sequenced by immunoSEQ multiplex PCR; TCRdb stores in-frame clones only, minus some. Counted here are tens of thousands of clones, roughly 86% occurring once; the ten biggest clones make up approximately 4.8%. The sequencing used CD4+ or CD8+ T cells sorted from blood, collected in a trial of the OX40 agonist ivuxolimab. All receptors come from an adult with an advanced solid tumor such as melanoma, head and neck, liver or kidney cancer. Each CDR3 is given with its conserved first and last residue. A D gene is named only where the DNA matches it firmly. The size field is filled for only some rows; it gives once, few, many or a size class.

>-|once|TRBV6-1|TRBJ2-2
TGTGCCAGCAGTGAAGCGGTAACTACCGGGGAGCTGTTTTTT
CASSEAVTTGELFF
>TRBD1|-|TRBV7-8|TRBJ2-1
TGTGCCAGCAGCTTACGCGGGACAGGGGAGGGAGAGCAGTTCTTC
CASSLRGTGEGEQFF
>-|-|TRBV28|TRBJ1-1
TGTGCCAGCAGTTCGAACACTGAAGCTTTCTTT
CASSSNTEAFF
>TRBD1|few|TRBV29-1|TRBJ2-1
TGCAGCGTTGAAAGGACAGGGGGCAATTATGAGCAGTTCTTC
CSVERTGGNYEQFF
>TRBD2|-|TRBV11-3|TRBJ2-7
TGTGCCAGCAGCGATTCTAGCGGGAGTATCTACGAGCAGTACTTC
CASSDSSGSIYEQYF
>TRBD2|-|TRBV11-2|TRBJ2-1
TGTGCCAGCAGCTTAGTAGCGGGACTAGCCTACAATGAGCAGTTCTTC
CASSLVAGLAYNEQFF
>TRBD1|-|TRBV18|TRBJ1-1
TGTGCCAGCTCACCCTTTGGGACAGAGAACACTGAAGCTTTCTTT
CASSPFGTENTEAFF
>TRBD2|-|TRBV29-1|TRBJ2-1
TGCAGCGTTGAAGATCCTAGCGGAGTCTACAATGAGCAGTTCTTC
CSVEDPSGVYNEQFF
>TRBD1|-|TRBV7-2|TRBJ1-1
TGTGCCAGCAGCTTAGGCGGGACAGGGTCGGCTGAAGCTTTCTTT
CASSLGGTGSAEAFF
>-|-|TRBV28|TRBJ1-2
TGTGCCAGCAGTTCCCGGGCGGGGAGGGACGGCGGCTACACCTTC
CASSSRAGRDGGYTF
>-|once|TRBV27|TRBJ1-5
TGTGCCAGCAGTTTAAGGTTTGGGGATCAGCCCCAGCATTTT
CASSLRFGDQPQHF
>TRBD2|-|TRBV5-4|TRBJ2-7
TGTGCCAGCAGCTGGCGACTAGCGGGAGCCCACGAGCAGTACTTC
CASSWRLAGAHEQYF
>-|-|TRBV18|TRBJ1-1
TGTGCCAGCTCACCACTCTACGGGTCTGAAGCTTTCTTT
CASSPLYGSEAFF
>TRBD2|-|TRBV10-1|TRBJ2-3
TGCGCCACCAGTCGGGGGAGGGCAATAGATACGCAGTATTTT
CATSRGRAIDTQYF
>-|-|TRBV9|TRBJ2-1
TGTGCCAGCAGCGTAGATTCTTTGACGGGTAATGAGCAGTTCTTC
CASSVDSLTGNEQFF
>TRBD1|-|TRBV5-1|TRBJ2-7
TGCGCCAGCAGCTTGGCCCCGGGACAGGGGATCTACGAGCAGTACTTC
CASSLAPGQGIYEQYF
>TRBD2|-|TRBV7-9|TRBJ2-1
TGTGCCAGCAGCTTATTCCTAGCGGGAGAGGGAGAGCAGTTCTTC
CASSLFLAGEGEQFF
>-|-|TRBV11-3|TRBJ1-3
TGTGCCAGCAGCTTATCAGGGGCTGGAAACACCATATATTTT
CASSLSGAGNTIYF
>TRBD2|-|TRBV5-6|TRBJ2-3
TGTGCCAGCAGCTTGAGGTTTGGACTAGCGAGCACAGATACGCAGTATTTT
CASSLRFGLASTDTQYF
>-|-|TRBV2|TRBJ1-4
TGTGCCAGCATAGCGCGGGTGCAAGCTAATGAAAAACTGTTTTTT
CASIARVQANEKLFF
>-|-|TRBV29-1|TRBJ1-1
TGCAGCGTTTCCTTGGGTGTTGTCACTGAAGCTTTCTTT
CSVSLGVVTEAFF
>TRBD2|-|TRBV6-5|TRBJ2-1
TGTGCCAGCAGTTACTCGAGGACTAGCGCGACGGGTGAGCAGTTCTTC
CASSYSRTSATGEQFF
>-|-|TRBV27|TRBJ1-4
TGTGCCAGCAGTTCATGGTTAACTAATGAAAAACTGTTTTTT
CASSSWLTNEKLFF
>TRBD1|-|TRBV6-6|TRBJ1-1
TGTGCCAGCAGCTTCGACAGGGTTGGCACTGAAGCTTTCTTT
CASSFDRVGTEAFF
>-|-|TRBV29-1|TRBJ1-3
TGCAGCGCCCATCCCGGGAGAGGGGGAAACACCATATATTTT
CSAHPGRGGNTIYF
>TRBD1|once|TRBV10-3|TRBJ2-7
TGTGCCATCAGTGAGTTGGGACAGAGCTACGAGCAGTACTTC
CAISELGQSYEQYF
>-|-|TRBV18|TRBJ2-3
TGTGCCAGCTCACGGGACACAGATACGCAGTATTTT
CASSRDTDTQYF
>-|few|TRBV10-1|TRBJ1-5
TGCGCCAGCAGTGAGAGTATCGAGGGAACGCAGCCCCAGCATTTT
CASSESIEGTQPQHF
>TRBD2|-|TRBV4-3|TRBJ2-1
TGCGCCAGCAGCCTATTGGCTAGCGGTGAGCAGTTCTTC
CASSLLASGEQFF
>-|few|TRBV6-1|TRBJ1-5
TGTGCCAGCAGTGAAGTGGGAGGGTACATAATTCAGCCCCAGCATTTT
CASSEVGGYIIQPQHF
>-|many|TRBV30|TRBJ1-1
TGTGCCTGGAGTGTATACAGGGAAGCTTTCTTT
CAWSVYREAFF
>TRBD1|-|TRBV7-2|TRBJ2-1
TGTGCCAGCAGCTACGACAGGGTGAGCAATGAGCAGTTCTTC
CASSYDRVSNEQFF
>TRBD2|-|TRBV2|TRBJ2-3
TGTGCCAGCAGTGAGGGGAGGGAGGGCACAGATACGCAGTATTTT
CASSEGREGTDTQYF
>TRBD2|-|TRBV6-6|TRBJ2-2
TGTGCCAGCCTTAGGACTAGCGGGAGGTCCACCGGGGAGCTGTTTTTT
CASLRTSGRSTGELFF
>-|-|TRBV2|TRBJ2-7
TGTGCCAGCAGTGCTAACAGCCGCTACGAGCAGTACTTC
CASSANSRYEQYF
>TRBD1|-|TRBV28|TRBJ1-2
TGTGCCAGCAGTCCGCGGGGGACAGCTCATGGCTACACCTTC
CASSPRGTAHGYTF
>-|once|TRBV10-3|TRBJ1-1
TGTGCCATCAGTGACCCCCGTCGGGGGCAGAACACTGAAGCTTTCTTT
CAISDPRRGQNTEAFF
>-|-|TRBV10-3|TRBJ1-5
TGTGCCATCAGTGAGGGAAACCGGGGCATCAATCAGCCCCAGCATTTT
CAISEGNRGINQPQHF
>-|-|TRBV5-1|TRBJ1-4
TGCGCCAGCAGCTTGGATGGCCTGGGGGCAACTAATGAAAAACTGTTTTTT
CASSLDGLGATNEKLFF
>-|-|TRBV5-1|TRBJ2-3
TGCGCCAGCAGCTTGGAAGAGGGCAATACGCAGTATTTT
CASSLEEGNTQYF
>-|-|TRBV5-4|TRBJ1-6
TGTGCCAGCAGCTCTCAAACAGGGTATAATTCACCCCTCCACTTT
CASSSQTGYNSPLHF
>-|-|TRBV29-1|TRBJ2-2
TGCAGCGTTTATGTCACCGGGGAGCTGTTTTTT
CSVYVTGELFF